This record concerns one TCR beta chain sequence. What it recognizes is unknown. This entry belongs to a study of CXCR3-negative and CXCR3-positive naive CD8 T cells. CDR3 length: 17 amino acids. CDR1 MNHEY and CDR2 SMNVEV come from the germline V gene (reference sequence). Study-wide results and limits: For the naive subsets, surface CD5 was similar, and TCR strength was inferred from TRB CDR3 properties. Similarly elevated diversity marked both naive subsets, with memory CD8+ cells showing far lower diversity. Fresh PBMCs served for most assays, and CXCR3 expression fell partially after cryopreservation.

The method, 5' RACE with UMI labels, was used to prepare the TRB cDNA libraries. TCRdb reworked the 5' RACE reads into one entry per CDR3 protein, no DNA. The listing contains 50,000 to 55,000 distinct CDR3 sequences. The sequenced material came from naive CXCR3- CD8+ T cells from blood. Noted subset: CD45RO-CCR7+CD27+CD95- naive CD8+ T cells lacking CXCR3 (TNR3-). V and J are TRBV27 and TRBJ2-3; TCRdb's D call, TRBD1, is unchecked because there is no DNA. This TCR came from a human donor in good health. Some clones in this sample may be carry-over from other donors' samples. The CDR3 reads CATSKSSGRGGGDTQYF.